This TCR beta chain comes out of a study of T cell responses to AZD1222 COVID-19 vaccine. Germline V gives CDR1 SGHNT, CDR2 YENEEA. V lost 4 bases, J lost 3 bases, and 4 bases stayed unmatched. This CDR3 spans 14 amino acids. Only in-frame clones appear in the TCRdb table, and some are missing; sequencing was by immunoSEQ multiplex PCR. Of more than 120,000 clones detected, approximately 88% appear once; the ten largest clones hold 5.4%. In the case of this clone: Its antigen remains unknown.

Whole-study findings and limits: Donors in the cohort were predominantly white British and more often female, and clonal diversity was possibly underestimated. Spike was spanned by vaccine-associated CD4 TCRs, which were dominant at 160-218 and 743-854. Sampling captured repertoires only after the peak T cell response.

The chain employs TRBV11-3 and TRBJ2-3; 7 nucleotides align to TRBD1. The specimen was peripheral blood, collected 28 days after the second dose of the MenACWY control vaccine. This TCR derives from an adult who received the MenACWY meningococcal vaccine as a control. The CDR3 protein is CASSSHRGTDTQYF. For the CDR3, the DNA is TGTGCCAGCAGCTCCCACAGGGGAACAGATACGCAGTATTTT.